This entry lists 30 T cell receptor beta chains sequenced from one sample in a study of vaccination and CD4 T cells after COVID-19 (dated by TCRdb to between 2021 and 2023). Receptor amplification or capture employed PCR. The instrument given in TCRdb is Illumina iSeq 100. DNA from cultured CD4+ T cells was subjected to TCR sequencing with the Oncomine TCR Beta short-read assay at the Johns Hopkins FTIC core. TCRdb ran its own pipeline on the public reads, namely fastp trimming at Q25 and MiXCR clone calling, and kept in-frame beta chains. Each CDR3 protein gets just one entry, which takes the most common genes and DNA from the rows behind it. The sample profile shows fewer than 12,000 distinct CDR3 sequences; around 66% of them were found once. The ten largest clonotypes hold approximately 35% of the sample. The treatment or condition label, as the study defines it: approximately 9-day PBMC culture with coronavirus spike peptide pools or control peptides (ViraFEST assay).

These receptors have no identified antigens. Specimen: CD4+ T cells from blood, cultured in vitro. These receptors came from a human donor who had recovered from COVID-19.

This clonotype was observed a single time. The V gene is TRBV7-8, the J gene TRBJ1-1; D is unresolved. Germline lookup yields CDR1 SGHVS and CDR2 FQNEAQ. Trimming shortened V by 6 bases and J by 0 bases, and 11 bases separated the two germline ends. This CDR3 spans 14 amino acids. The CDR3 DNA follows: TGTGCCAGCAGTTCCCAGTCATTGAACACTGAAGCTTTCTTT. It yields the protein CASSSQSLNTEAFF.

The chain links TRBV10-3 to TRBJ1-2; D possibly corresponds to TRBD1 (5 bases). The V end lost 4 bases, the J end lost 8 bases, and 23 bases lay between the germline ends. CDR1 and CDR2 from the germline V gene are ENHRY and SYGVKD. CDR3 length: 16 residues. The CDR3 bases are TGTGCCATCAGTGGACCTCGGGCAGGGCCAAGTTTGGGCTACACCTTC. This translates into CAISGPRAGPSLGYTF.

The V call is TRBV5-8, the J call TRBJ2-2; the match to TRBD1 covers 11 bases. Germline V gene data show CDR1 as SGHTS and CDR2 as YDEGEE. CDR3 size: 15 residues. V lost 5 bases and J lost 8; bases outside the gene matches: 8. The CDR3 DNA reads TGTGCCAGCAGTCGTCGGGACAGGGGGTTGGGGGAGCTGTTTTTT. Amino acid sequence: CASSRRDRGLGELFF.

The chain joins TRBV20-1 to TRBJ2-4; TRBD2 aligns across 11 bases. V gave up 5 bases and J gave up 3 bases; unmatched junction bases: 12. The CDR3 consists of 17 residues. From germline, CDR1 is DFQATT and CDR2 SNEGSKA (reference sequence). The CDR3 region is CSARSFSGGADKNIQYF. CDR3 in DNA: TGCAGTGCTCGTTCCTTTAGCGGGGGGGCCGACAAAAACATTCAGTACTTC.

This clonotype came up a few times. The rearrangement uses TRBV28 and TRBJ2-1; TRBD2 aligns across 8 bases. Losses at the gene ends were 6 bases for V and 9 bases for J; bases not matched to a gene: 13. The CDR3 consists of 15 residues. Germline CDR1 is MDHEN and CDR2 is SYDVKM. The CDR3 nucleotides are TGTGCCAGCAGGACCCGTAATAGCGGGAAGGGTGAGCAGTTCTTC. Translating it yields CASRTRNSGKGEQFF.

This rearrangement joins TRBV5-1 to TRBJ2-7; D possibly uses TRBD1 or TRBD2 (5 bases each). Germline assignment: CDR1 SGHRS and CDR2 YFSETQ. The CDR3 is 13 amino acids. V shed 3 bases and J shed 3 bases, with 10 bases lying between them. This CDR3 reads CASSSGRGYEQYF. CDR3 coding DNA: TGCGCCAGCAGCTCGGGACGGGGCTACGAGCAGTACTTC.

This rearrangement joins TRBV7-3 to TRBJ1-1; D not resolved. CDR1 is SGHTA, CDR2 FQGTGA, per germline. This CDR3 is built from 13 residues. The V and J ends lost 5 bases and 0 bases respectively, with 7 bases between them. The CDR3 DNA reads TGTGCCAGCAGCCCCTCAATGAACACTGAAGCTTTCTTT. Its protein is CASSPSMNTEAFF.

A few counts support this clonotype. The V and J genes are TRBV6-5 and TRBJ2-3; 8 positions match TRBD2. Trimming took 2 bases from V and 6 from J; bases not matched to a gene: 4. Germline V gene sequence: CDR1 MNHEY, CDR2 SVGAGI. This CDR3 contains 14 residues. The CDR3 DNA sequence: TGTGCCAGCAGTTACCTAGCGGGTGCGGATACGCAGTATTTT. This gives the protein CASSYLAGADTQYF.

This clonotype was observed a handful of times. The genes are TRBV7-2 and TRBJ2-7; 14 nucleotides match TRBD2. After removal of 5 bases from V and 6 bases from J, the junction contained 3 bases not matched to a gene. From germline, CDR1 is SGHTA and CDR2 FQGNSA. There are 14 residues in the CDR3. CDR3 in amino acids: CASSGGTSGSEQYF. The CDR3 coding sequence is TGTGCCAGCAGCGGGGGGACTAGCGGGAGCGAGCAGTACTTC.

The table lists this clonotype with a few counts. The rearrangement uses TRBV27 and TRBJ1-5, with D unclear. This CDR3 contains 13 residues. Trimming left V 6 bases short and J 1 base short, with 7 bases between. Looked up from germline, CDR1 is MNHEY and CDR2 is SMNVEV (reference sequence). The CDR3 sequence is CASRLTSNQPQHF. The CDR3 region has the DNA TGTGCCAGCAGACTTACAAGCAATCAGCCCCAGCATTTT.

The chain recombines TRBV12-3 or TRBV12-4 with TRBJ1-6, with 9 nucleotides matching TRBD1. This CDR3 region has 14 residues. After removal of 3 bases from V and 10 bases from J, the junction contained 4 bases not matched to a gene. CDR3 coding DNA: TGTGCCAGCAGTTTTAAGGACAGGGGATCACCCCTCCACTTT. Residues: CASSFKDRGSPLHF.

The chain employs TRBV30 and TRBJ2-1; no clear D gene. The CDR3 has 12 amino acids. Germline V CDR1 and CDR2: GTSNPN, SVGIG (reference sequence). V shed 1 base and J shed 6 bases, with 7 bases lying between them. The CDR3 loop reads CAWSGGSNEQFF. The DNA of the CDR3 is TGTGCCTGGAGTGGAGGCTCCAATGAGCAGTTCTTC.

The V call is TRBV7-7, the J call TRBJ2-5; D could derive from TRBD1 or TRBD2 (5 bases each). The germline gives CDR1 SSHAT, CDR2 FNYEAQ (reference sequence). This CDR3 is 14 amino acids long. The CDR3 sequence is CASASGTGQETQYF. The CDR3 DNA is TGTGCTAGCGCATCGGGGACGGGCCAAGAGACCCAGTACTTC.

A few counts support this clonotype. The chain links TRBV11-3 to TRBJ2-1; 8 bases are a match to TRBD1. This CDR3 has 18 residues. The V gene's germline CDR1 is SGHNT and CDR2 YENEEA. J was trimmed by 12 bases and V by 0 bases; bases with no gene match: 19. The CDR3 DNA reads as TGTGCCAGCAGCTTAGATAGATTCGGACAGGGTAGGTTTGAGGGGCAGTTCTTC. Its protein is CASSLDRFGQGRFEGQFF.

The chain is built from TRBV20-1 and TRBJ1-5; D remains ambiguous. In germline, CDR1 is DFQATT, CDR2 SNEGSKA (reference sequence). V lost 3 bases to trimming and J lost 4 bases, with 13 bases between them. CDR3 length: 14 amino acids. CDR3 in amino acids: CSAREGAGNQPQHF. The DNA for the CDR3 is TGCAGTGCTAGGGAAGGAGCAGGTAATCAGCCCCAGCATTTT.

The chain uses TRBV27 and TRBJ2-7; the match to TRBD1 covers 10 bases. The V segment lost 3 bases and the J segment 4 bases; nucleotides outside the gene matches: 6. The V gene's germline CDR1 is MNHEY and CDR2 SMNVEV (reference sequence). The CDR3 covers 15 residues. The CDR3 DNA reads TGTGCCAGCAGTTTGTCCCGGGACAGGGGATACGAGCAGTACTTC. The encoded protein is CASSLSRDRGYEQYF.

The V and J genes are TRBV2 and TRBJ2-7, with TRBD2 as a possible D gene (7 bases). V lost 10 bases and J 3 bases, leaving 22 bases between the germline ends. The CDR3 is 15 amino acids. CDR1 is SNHLY, CDR2 FYNNEI, per germline. The CDR3 region has the DNA TGTGCCATCCAAAAGGGGGGGACTCCAATCTACGAGCAGTACTTC. Translated, it gives CAIQKGGTPIYEQYF. Full variable domain (missing parts from reference TRBV2 and TRBJ2-7): EPEVTQTPSHQVTQMGQEVILRCVPISNHLYFYWYRQILGQKVEFLVSFYNNEISEKSEIFDDQFSVERPDGSNFTLKIRSTKLEDSAMYFCAIQKGGTPIYEQYFGPGTRLTVT.

This chain links TRBV2 with TRBJ2-4; D remains ambiguous. The CDR3 runs 12 residues. V lost 6 bases, J lost 2 bases, and 5 bases lay in between. Looked up from germline, CDR1 is SNHLY and CDR2 is FYNNEI. The CDR3 sequence is CASRGSKNIQYF. DNA for the CDR3: TGTGCCAGCAGGGGATCCAAAAACATTCAGTACTTC.

The gene calls are TRBV7-2 and TRBJ2-1; TRBD2 agrees at 10 bases. The CDR3 runs 16 residues. V trimming: 3 bases; J trimming: 6 bases; junction bases outside the gene matches: 8. Germline lookup yields CDR1 SGHTA and CDR2 FQGNSA. As DNA, the CDR3 is TGTGCCAGCAGCTTCATCCCTAGCGGGGGCCCCAATGAGCAGTTCTTC. Translation gives CASSFIPSGGPNEQFF.

V and J are TRBV7-3 and TRBJ1-2, with D perhaps TRBD1 (5 bases). CDR3 length equals 12 residues. The germline V gene encodes CDR1 SGHTA and CDR2 FQGTGA. V shed 5 bases and J shed 8 bases, with 12 bases lying between them. CDR3 sequence reads: CASSGDSGGYTF. The CDR3 nucleotides read TGTGCCAGCAGCGGGGACTCCGGAGGCTACACCTTC. The whole variable domain, filled in from reference TRBV7-3 and TRBJ1-2, reads GAGVSQTPSNKVTEKGKYVELRCDPISGHTALYWYRQSLGQGPEFLIYFQGTGAADDSGLPNDRFFAVRPEGSVSTLKIQRTERGDSAVYLCASSGDSGGYTFGSGTRLTVV.

This clonotype was detected once. The chain joins TRBV2 to TRBJ2-1; 10 bases fit TRBD1. The ends lost 4 bases at V and 8 bases at J; junction bases unmatched: 8. The CDR3 spans 15 residues. Germline-derived CDR1 and CDR2 are SNHLY and FYNNEI. CDR3 DNA: TGTGCCAGCAGTGCGGACAGGGGGGGCGGGTATGAGCAGTTCTTC. It translates to CASSADRGGGYEQFF.

The gene calls are TRBV5-1 and TRBJ1-2; no reliable D call. V was cut by 5 bases and J by 8 bases, with 16 bases left in between. The CDR3 consists of 13 residues. Looked up from germline, CDR1 is SGHRS and CDR2 is YFSETQ. This CDR3 is CASSPEWAGGYTF. CDR3 nucleotide sequence: TGCGCCAGCAGTCCCGAGTGGGCGGGGGGCTACACCTTC.

The V call is TRBV4-2, the J call TRBJ1-3; D unresolved. CDR3 size: 14 residues. CDR1 and CDR2 (germline): LGHNA, YNFKEQ. V lost 1 base and J 4 bases, leaving 8 bases between the germline ends. CDR3 region: CASSQAGSGNTIYF. The CDR3 coding sequence is TGTGCCAGCAGCCAAGCCGGGTCGGGAAACACCATATATTTT.

This clonotype occurred a few times. V and J are TRBV6-2 or TRBV6-3 and TRBJ2-3; D unclear. Germline assignment: CDR1 MNHEY and CDR2 SVGEGT. V was trimmed by 7 bases and J by 5 bases, leaving 10 bases between them. This CDR3 spans 12 amino acids. The chain's CDR3 is CASNRYGDTQYF. The CDR3 DNA follows: TGTGCCAGCAATAGGTATGGAGATACGCAGTATTTT.

The chain combines TRBV20-1 with TRBJ2-1; D is tentatively TRBD1 or TRBD2 (6 bases each). CDR1 and CDR2 (germline): DFQATT, SNEGSKA (reference sequence). V dropped 0 bases and J dropped 4 bases, with 19 bases sitting between them. The CDR3 loop spans 17 amino acids. The CDR3 loop reads CSARDSGANSFYNEQFF. The CDR3 nucleotides read TGCAGTGCTAGAGATTCGGGGGCCAATAGCTTTTACAATGAGCAGTTCTTC.

The V gene is TRBV2, the J gene TRBJ1-2, with D possibly being TRBD1 (6 bases). Germline V gene lookup returns CDR1 SNHLY and CDR2 FYNNEI. The V end was cut by 6 bases, the J end by 4 bases, with 12 bases between. CDR3 length equals 13 residues. The CDR3 DNA is TGTGCCAGCAGCCAACAGGGTGGCTATGGCTACACCTTC. Translating it yields CASSQQGGYGYTF.

This rearrangement joins TRBV7-8 to TRBJ1-2; 7 bases align to TRBD1. Germline trimming cut 5 bases from V and 1 base from J; bases unmatched to any gene: 16. The CDR3 extends over 18 amino acids. Germline CDR1 SGHVS, CDR2 FQNEAQ. Written as DNA, the CDR3 is TGTGCCAGCAGCAGAAAGAGGGGGCTGAAGGAACTTAACTATGGCTACACCTTC. Residues: CASSRKRGLKELNYGYTF.

The rearrangement uses TRBV20-1 and TRBJ2-3, with 7 bases that match TRBD2. Unmatched junction bases numbered 5, after V lost 6 bases and J lost 2 bases. The CDR3 is made up of 13 amino acids. Germline V gene lookup returns CDR1 DFQATT and CDR2 SNEGSKA (reference sequence). This chain's CDR3 is CSASTSSTDTQYF. CDR3 in DNA: TGCAGTGCGTCGACTAGCTCCACAGATACGCAGTATTTT.

This chain joins TRBV6-1 and TRBJ1-4; the D is unclear. The CDR3 has 15 amino acids. V was shortened by 1 base and J by 6 bases, with 12 bases between the two germline ends. The germline V gene encodes CDR1 MNHNS and CDR2 SASEGT. The CDR3 region is CASSEGMGSHEKLFF. The CDR3 bases are TGTGCCAGCAGTGAAGGAATGGGATCCCATGAAAAACTGTTTTTT.

This sequence joins TRBV2 and TRBJ1-2; 9 bases map to TRBD1. The CDR3 has 14 residues. The trim removed 5 bases at V and 7 bases at J, leaving 8 bases unmatched. Germline CDR1 is SNHLY and CDR2 is FYNNEI. The CDR3 coding sequence is TGTGCCAGCAGTCTGACAGGGGGAGACGGTGGCTACACCTTC. Translated: CASSLTGGDGGYTF.